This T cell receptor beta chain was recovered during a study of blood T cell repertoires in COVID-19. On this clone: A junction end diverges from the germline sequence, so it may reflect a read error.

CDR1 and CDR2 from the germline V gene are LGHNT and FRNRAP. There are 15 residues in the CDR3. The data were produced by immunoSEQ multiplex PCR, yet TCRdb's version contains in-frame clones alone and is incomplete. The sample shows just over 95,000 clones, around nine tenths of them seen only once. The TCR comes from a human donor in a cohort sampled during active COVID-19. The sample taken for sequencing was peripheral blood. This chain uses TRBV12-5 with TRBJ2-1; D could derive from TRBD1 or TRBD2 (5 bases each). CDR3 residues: CASGLGVVGYNEQFF. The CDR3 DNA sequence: TGTGCTAGTGGCTTGGGGGTGGTCGGGTACAATGAGCAGTTCTTC.